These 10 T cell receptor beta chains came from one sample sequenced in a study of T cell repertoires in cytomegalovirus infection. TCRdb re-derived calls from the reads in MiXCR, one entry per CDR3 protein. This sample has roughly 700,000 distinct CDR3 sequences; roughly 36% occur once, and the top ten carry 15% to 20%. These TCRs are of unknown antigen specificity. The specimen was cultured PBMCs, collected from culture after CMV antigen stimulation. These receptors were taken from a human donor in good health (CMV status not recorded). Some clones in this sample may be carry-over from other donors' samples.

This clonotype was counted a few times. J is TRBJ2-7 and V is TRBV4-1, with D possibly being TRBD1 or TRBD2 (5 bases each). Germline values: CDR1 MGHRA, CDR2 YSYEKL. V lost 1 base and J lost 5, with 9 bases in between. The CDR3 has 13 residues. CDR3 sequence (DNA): TGCGCCAGCAGCCAAGGTCGGGGCGACGAGCAGTACTTC. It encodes CASSQGRGDEQYF.

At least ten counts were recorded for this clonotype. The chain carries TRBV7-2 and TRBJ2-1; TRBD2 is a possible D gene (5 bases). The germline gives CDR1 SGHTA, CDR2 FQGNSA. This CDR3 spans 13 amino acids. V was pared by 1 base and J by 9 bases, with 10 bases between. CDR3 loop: CASSLGRPTEQFF. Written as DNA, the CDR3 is TGTGCCAGCAGCTTAGGGAGGCCCACTGAGCAGTTCTTC.

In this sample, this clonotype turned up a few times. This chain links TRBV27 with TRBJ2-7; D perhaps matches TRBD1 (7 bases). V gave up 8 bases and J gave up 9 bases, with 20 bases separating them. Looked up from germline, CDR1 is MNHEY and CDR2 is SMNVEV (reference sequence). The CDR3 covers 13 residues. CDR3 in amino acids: CASRETGTDGQYF. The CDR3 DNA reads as TGTGCCAGCCGGGAGACAGGGACGGATGGGCAGTACTTC.

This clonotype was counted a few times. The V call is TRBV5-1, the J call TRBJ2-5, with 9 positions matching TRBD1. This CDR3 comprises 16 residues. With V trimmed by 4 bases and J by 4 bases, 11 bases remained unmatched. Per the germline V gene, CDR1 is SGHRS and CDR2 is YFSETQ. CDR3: CASSDQVRTGVETQYF. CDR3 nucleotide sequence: TGCGCCAGCAGCGACCAGGTCAGGACAGGGGTAGAGACCCAGTACTTC.

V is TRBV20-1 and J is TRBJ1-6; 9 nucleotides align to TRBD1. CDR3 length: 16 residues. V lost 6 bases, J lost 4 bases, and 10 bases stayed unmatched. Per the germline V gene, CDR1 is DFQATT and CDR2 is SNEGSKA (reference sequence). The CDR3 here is CSATDRGEWYNSPLHF. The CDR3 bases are TGCAGTGCCACGGACAGGGGAGAATGGTATAATTCACCCCTCCACTTT.

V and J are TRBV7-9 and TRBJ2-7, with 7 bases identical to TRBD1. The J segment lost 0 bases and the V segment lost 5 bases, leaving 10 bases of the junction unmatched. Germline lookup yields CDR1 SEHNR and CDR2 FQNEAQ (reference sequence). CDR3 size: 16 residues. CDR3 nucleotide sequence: TGTGCCAGCAGCAACTCCGGGACAGCCCTCTCCTACGAGCAGTACTTC. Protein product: CASSNSGTALSYEQYF.

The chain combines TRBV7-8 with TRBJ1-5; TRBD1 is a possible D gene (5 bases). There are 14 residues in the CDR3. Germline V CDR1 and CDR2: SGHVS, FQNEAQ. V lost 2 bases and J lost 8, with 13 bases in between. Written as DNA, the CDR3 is TGTGCCAGCAGCTTATTATCTCCGGGGGAGCCCCAGCATTTT. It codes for CASSLLSPGEPQHF.

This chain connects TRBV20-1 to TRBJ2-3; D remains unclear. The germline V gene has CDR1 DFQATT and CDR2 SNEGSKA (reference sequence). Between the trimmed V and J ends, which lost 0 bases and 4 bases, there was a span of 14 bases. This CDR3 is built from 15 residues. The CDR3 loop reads CSARDPSSAPDTQYF. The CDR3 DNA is TGCAGTGCTAGAGATCCTAGTTCGGCCCCAGATACGCAGTATTTT.

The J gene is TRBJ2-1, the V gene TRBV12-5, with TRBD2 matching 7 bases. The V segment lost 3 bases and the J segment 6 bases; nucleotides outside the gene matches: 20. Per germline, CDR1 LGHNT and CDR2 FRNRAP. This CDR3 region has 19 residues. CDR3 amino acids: CASGFRRLAQYRAFNEQFF. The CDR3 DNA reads TGTGCTAGTGGTTTTAGGAGACTAGCCCAATATCGGGCCTTCAATGAGCAGTTCTTC.

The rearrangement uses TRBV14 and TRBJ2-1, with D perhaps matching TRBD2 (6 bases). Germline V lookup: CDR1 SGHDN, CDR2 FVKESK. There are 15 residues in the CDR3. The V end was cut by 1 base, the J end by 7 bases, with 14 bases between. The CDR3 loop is CASSQGGVSRNEQFF. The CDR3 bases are TGTGCCAGCAGCCAAGGGGGGGTAAGCAGGAATGAGCAGTTCTTC.